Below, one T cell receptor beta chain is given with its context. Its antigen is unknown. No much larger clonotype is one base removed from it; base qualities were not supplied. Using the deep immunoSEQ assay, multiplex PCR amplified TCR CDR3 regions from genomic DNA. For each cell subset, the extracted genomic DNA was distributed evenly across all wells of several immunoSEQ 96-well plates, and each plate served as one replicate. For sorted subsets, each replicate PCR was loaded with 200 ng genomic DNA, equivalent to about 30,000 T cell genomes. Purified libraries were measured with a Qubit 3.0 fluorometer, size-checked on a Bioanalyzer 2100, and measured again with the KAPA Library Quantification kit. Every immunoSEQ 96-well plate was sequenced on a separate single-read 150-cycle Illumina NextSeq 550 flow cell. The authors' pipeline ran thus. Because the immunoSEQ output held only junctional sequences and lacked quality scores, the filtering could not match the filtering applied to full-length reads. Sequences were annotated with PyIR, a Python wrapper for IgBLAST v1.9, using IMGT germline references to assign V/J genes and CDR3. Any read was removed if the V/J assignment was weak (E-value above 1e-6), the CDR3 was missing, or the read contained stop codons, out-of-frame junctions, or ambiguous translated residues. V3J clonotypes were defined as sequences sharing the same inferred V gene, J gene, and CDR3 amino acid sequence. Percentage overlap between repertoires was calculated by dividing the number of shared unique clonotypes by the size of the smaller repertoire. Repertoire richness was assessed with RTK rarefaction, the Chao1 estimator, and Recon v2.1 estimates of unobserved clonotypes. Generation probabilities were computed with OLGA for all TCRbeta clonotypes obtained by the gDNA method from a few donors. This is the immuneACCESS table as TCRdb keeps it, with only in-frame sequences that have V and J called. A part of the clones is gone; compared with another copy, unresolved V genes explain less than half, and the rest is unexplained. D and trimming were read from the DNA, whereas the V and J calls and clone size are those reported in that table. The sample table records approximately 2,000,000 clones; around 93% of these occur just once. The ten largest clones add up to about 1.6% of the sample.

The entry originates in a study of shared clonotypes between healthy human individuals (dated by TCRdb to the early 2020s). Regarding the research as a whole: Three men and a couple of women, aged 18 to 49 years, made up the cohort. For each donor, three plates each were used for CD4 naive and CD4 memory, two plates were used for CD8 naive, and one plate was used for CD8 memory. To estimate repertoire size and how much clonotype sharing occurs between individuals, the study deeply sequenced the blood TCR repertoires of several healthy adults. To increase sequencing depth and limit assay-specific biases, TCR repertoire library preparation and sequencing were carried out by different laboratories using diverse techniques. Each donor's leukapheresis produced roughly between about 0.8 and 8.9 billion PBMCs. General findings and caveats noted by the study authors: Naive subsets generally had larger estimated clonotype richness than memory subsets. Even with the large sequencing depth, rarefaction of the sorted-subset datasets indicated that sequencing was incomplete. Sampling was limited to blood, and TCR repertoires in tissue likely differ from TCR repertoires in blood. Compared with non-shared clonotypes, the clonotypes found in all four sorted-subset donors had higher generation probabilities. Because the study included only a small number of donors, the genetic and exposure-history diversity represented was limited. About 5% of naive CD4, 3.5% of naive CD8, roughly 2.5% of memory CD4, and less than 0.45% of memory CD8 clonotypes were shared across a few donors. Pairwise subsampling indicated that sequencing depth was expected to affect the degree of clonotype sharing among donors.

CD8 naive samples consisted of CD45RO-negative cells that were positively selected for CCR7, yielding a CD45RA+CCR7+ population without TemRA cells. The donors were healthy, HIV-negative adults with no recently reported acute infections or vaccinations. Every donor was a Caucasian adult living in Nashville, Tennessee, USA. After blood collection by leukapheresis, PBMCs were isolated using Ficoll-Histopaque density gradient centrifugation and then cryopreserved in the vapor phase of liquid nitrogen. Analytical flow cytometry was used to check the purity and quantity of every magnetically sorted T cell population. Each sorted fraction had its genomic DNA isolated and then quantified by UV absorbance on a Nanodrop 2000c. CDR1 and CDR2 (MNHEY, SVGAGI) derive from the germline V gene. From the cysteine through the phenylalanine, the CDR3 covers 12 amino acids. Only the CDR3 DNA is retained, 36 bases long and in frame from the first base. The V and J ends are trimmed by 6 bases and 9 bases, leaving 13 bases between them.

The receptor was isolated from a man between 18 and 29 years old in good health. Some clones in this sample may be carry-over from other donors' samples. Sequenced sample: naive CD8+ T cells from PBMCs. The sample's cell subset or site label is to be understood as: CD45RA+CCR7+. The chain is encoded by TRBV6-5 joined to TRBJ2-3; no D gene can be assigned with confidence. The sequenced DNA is TGTGCCAGCAGAGGGCCCAATTGGACGCAGTATTTT. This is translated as CASRGPNWTQYF.